This TCR beta chain was profiled in a study of shared T cell receptors in the human thymus. CDR3 length equals 11 residues. Germline CDR1 reads SNHLY; CDR2 reads FYNNEI. Trimming cost V 6 bases and J 7 bases, with 9 bases left between them. Here immunoSEQ multiplex PCR was the method, and the copy in TCRdb shows in-frame clones only, minus some. Seen here are 600,000 to 900,000 clones, approximately 85% observed once, and the top ten hold around 0.0099%. The same data also contributed to another study, on human thymus T cells.

The material sequenced was thymocytes. V and J are TRBV2 and TRBJ2-5; D call uncertain. This clonotype originated in a girl in the first two years of life with a congenital heart defect. The CDR3 nucleotides are TGTGCCAGCAGCCCCCGAGGGACCCAGTACTTC. Translated: CASSPRGTQYF.